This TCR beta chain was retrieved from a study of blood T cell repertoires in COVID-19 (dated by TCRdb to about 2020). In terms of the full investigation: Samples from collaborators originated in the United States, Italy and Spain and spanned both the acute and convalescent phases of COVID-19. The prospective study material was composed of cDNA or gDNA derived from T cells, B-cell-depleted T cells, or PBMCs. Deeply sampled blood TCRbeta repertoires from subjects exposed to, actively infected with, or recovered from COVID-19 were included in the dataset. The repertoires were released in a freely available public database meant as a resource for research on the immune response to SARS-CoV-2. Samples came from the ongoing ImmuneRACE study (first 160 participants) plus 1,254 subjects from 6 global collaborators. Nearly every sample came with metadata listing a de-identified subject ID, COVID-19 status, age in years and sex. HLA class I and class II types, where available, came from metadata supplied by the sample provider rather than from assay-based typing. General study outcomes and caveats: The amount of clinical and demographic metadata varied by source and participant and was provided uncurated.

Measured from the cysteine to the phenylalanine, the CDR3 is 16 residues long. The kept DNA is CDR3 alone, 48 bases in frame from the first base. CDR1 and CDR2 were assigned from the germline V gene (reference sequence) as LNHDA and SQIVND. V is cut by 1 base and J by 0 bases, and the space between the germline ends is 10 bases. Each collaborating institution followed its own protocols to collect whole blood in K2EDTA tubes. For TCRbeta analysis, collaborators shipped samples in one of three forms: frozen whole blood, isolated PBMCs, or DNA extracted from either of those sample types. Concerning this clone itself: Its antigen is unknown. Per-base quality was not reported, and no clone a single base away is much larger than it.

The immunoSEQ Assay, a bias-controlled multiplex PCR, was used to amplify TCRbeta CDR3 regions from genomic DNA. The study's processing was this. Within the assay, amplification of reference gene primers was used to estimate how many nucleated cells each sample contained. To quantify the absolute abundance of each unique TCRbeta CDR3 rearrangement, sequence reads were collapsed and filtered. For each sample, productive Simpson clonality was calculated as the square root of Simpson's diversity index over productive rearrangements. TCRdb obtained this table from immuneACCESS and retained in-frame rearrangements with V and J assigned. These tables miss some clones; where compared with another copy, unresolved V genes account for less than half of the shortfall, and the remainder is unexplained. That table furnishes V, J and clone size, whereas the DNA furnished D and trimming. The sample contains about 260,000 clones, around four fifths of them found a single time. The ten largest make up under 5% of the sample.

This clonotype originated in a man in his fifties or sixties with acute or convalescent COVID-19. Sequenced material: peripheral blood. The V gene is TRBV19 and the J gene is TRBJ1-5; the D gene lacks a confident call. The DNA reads TGTGCCAGTAGTATAGGCGACTCAGATAGCAATCAGCCCCAGCATTTT. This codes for CASSIGDSDSNQPQHF.